This TCR beta chain is drawn from a study of blood T cell repertoires in COVID-19. About the research overall: The samples span acute and convalescent COVID-19 from the United States, Italy and Spain. PBMCs, B-cell-depleted T cells, or T cells were the source of the cDNA or gDNA that made up the material.

The length of the CDR3 is 14 residues. CDR1 is MGHDK, CDR2 SYGVNS, per germline. Trimming removed 2 bases at V and 5 bases at J, with 9 bases between. Authors' analysis steps: Amplification of reference gene primers was used by the study to estimate nucleated cell counts. Some clones are missing from TCRdb's copy, which holds only in-frame ones; the method was immunoSEQ multiplex PCR. The DNA was the basis for D and trimming; V, J and clone size are from that table. This table holds about 440,000 clones, approximately 90% found once. Input material: peripheral blood. The V call is TRBV25-1, the J call TRBJ2-2; no definite D call. The sequence came from a woman in her twenties or thirties with acute or convalescent COVID-19. The CDR3 DNA reads TGTGCCAGCAGTGAAGACATACAGACCGGGGAGCTGTTTTTT. Residues: CASSEDIQTGELFF.